This record covers a single T cell receptor beta chain. Its antigen remains unknown. Data came from immunoSEQ multiplex PCR; TCRdb stores just in-frame clones and leaves some out. This sample has approximately 2,300,000 clones, with 85% to 95% found just once. The length of the CDR3 is 14 residues. CDR1 SGHRS and CDR2 YFSETQ come from the germline V gene. V shed 1 base and J shed 3 bases, with 10 bases lying between them. The sample is drawn from a study of shared clonotypes between healthy human individuals. Study information: Three men and two women, aged 18 to 49, were donors. For every donor, three CD4 naive, three CD4 memory, two CD8 naive and one CD8 memory plates were used.

Study results and limitations: Clonotypes shared by all four donors outscored non-shared clonotypes in generation probability.

This sequence originates from a man younger than 35 in good health. Some clones in this sample may be carry-over from other donors' samples. Material: naive CD4+ T cells from PBMCs. Subset specified: CD45RA+ positively selected. The chain joins TRBV5-1 to TRBJ1-1; a weak D match, TRBD1 (6 bases). DNA for the CDR3: TGCGCCAGCAGCTTGAGGGGGGCACACACTGAAGCTTTCTTT. Translated, it gives CASSLRGAHTEAFF.